The 32 T cell receptor beta chains in this list originate from one sample, sequenced in a study of OX40 agonist ivuxolimab in advanced cancers. Clones were sequenced by immunoSEQ multiplex PCR, and TCRdb holds only the in-frame ones, with some missing. The sample includes roughly 67,000 clones, roughly 85% seen only once; the top ten take roughly 11%. The starting material was CD4+ or CD8+ T cells sorted from blood, obtained in a trial of the OX40 agonist ivuxolimab. All receptors derive from an adult with an advanced solid tumor such as melanoma, head and neck, liver or kidney cancer.

V and J are TRBV29-1 and TRBJ2-3; 8 nucleotides match TRBD2. The germline V gene encodes CDR1 SQVTM and CDR2 ANQGSEA. The CDR3 runs 15 residues. J gave up 4 bases and V 0 bases, and 6 bases lay outside the gene matches. The CDR3 nucleotides read TGCAGCGTTGAAGATCGAGGACTAGCCTCAGATACGCAGTATTTT. Translating it yields CSVEDRGLASDTQYF.

The rearrangement uses TRBV6-1 and TRBJ2-5, with no clear D. Germline CDR1 is MNHNS and CDR2 is SASEGT. Trimming cost V 4 bases and J 4 bases, with 16 bases left between them. This CDR3 contains 15 residues. CDR3 region: CASSVPSRRGETQYF. The CDR3 DNA reads TGTGCCAGCAGTGTACCCTCTCGTCGAGGAGAGACCCAGTACTTC.

V is TRBV2 and J is TRBJ1-4; unclear D gene. V lost 6 bases to trimming and J lost 5 bases, with 16 bases between them. Germline values: CDR1 SNHLY, CDR2 FYNNEI. The CDR3 spans 15 residues. The CDR3 coding sequence is TGTGCCAGCAGCGCTCCGAGGGCAATAAATGAAAAACTGTTTTTT. Protein product: CASSAPRAINEKLFF.

The rearrangement links TRBV25-1 to TRBJ1-1, with 11 nucleotides matching TRBD1. This CDR3 has 15 amino acids. The germline V gene encodes CDR1 MGHDK and CDR2 SYGVNS. After removal of 5 bases from V and 4 bases from J, the junction contained 6 bases not matched to a gene. The CDR3 nucleotides are TGTGCCAGCAGTCACCAGGACAGGGGGCTCACTGAAGCTTTCTTT. Translation gives CASSHQDRGLTEAFF.

V usage is TRBV21-1 and J usage is TRBJ2-7; the table's D call, TRBD1, has no DNA check behind it. TRBV21-1 represents a pseudogene. The CDR3 loop spans 15 amino acids. The CDR3 is CASSTTRDRNYEQYV. DNA of the CDR3: TGTGCCAGCAGCACAACTCGGGACAGAAACTACGAGCAGTACGTC.

V usage is TRBV5-1 and J usage is TRBJ2-7; TRBD2 agrees at 7 bases. This CDR3 has 14 amino acids. J was trimmed by 2 bases and V by 0 bases; bases with no gene match: 2. From germline, CDR1 is SGHRS and CDR2 YFSETQ. The CDR3 sequence: CASSLGGTTYEQYF. The CDR3 region has the DNA TGCGCCAGCAGCTTGGGGGGGACTACCTACGAGCAGTACTTC.

The genes are TRBV28 and TRBJ2-2; D not resolved. CDR1 is MDHEN, CDR2 SYDVKM, per germline. The CDR3 has 16 amino acids. Trimming removed 8 bases from V and 1 base from J, with 17 bases in between. The CDR3 DNA reads TGTGCCAGCCTTACAGTGAGTCAATTGAACACCGGGGAGCTGTTTTTT. This translates into CASLTVSQLNTGELFF. The variable domain in full, completed from reference TRBV28 and TRBJ2-2, reads DVKVTQSSRYLVKRTGEKVFLECVQDMDHENMFWYRQDPGLGLRLIYFSYDVKMKEKGDIPEGYSVSREKKERFSLILESASTNQTSMYLCASLTVSQLNTGELFFGEGSRLTVL.

The chain joins TRBV20-1 to TRBJ1-2, with D hard to call. Germline CDR1 DFQATT, CDR2 SNEGSKA (reference sequence). The V end lost 5 bases, the J end lost 8 bases, and 12 bases lay between the germline ends. The CDR3 totals 11 residues. The CDR3 here is CSAGSLEGYTF. The CDR3 coding sequence is TGCAGTGCTGGCTCCCTAGAAGGCTACACCTTC.

This clone has only a few counts. The V gene is TRBV18, the J gene TRBJ1-2; D not resolved. Looked up from germline, CDR1 is KGHSH and CDR2 is LQKENI. Trimming stripped 5 bases from V and 1 base from J, with 14 bases between. The CDR3 runs to 15 residues. This CDR3 reads CASSSLPSLNYGYTF. CDR3 in DNA: TGTGCCAGCTCATCGCTTCCGAGCCTTAACTATGGCTACACCTTC.

The chain carries TRBV5-1 and TRBJ1-4; TRBD1 agrees at 7 bases. The V and J ends lost 0 bases and 7 bases, in that order; junction bases with no gene match: 6. This CDR3 is 15 amino acids long. Germline V gene data show CDR1 as SGHRS and CDR2 as YFSETQ. CDR3 nucleotide sequence: TGCGCCAGCAGCTTGGAGGGGGCAGAAAGTGAAAAACTGTTTTTT. Amino acid sequence: CASSLEGAESEKLFF.

This chain connects TRBV10-1 to TRBJ1-1, with a possible D match to TRBD1 (6 bases). CDR3 size: 13 residues. Trimming removed 8 bases at V and 3 bases at J, with 13 bases between. Germline-derived CDR1 and CDR2 are WNHNN and SYGVQD (reference sequence). CDR3: CASQLGQYTEAFF. CDR3 in DNA: TGCGCCAGCCAGCTAGGACAGTACACTGAAGCTTTCTTT.

J is TRBJ1-5 and V is TRBV7-2; a possible D gene is TRBD1 (6 bases). Germline V lookup: CDR1 SGHTA, CDR2 FQGNSA. V gave up 2 bases and J gave up 7 bases, with 15 bases separating them. This CDR3 contains 15 residues. In DNA, the CDR3 is TGTGCCAGCAGCTTAAACTCGGGGGGCCGGCAGCCCCAGCATTTT. Its translation: CASSLNSGGRQPQHF.

The CDR3 bases are TGTGCCAGTAGTATCCGTCCGAACACCGGGGAGCTGTTTTTT. Protein: CASSIRPNTGELFF. This chain joins TRBV19 and TRBJ2-2; no firm D call. CDR3 length: 14 residues. The germline gives CDR1 LNHDA, CDR2 SQIVND (reference sequence). The V end lost 3 bases, the J end lost 0 bases, and 5 bases lay between the germline ends.

The CDR3, as DNA: TGTGCCAGCAGTTTAGATTGGGGGGGCGGACCGAGGACCGGGGAGCTGTTTTTT. Amino acid sequence: CASSLDWGGGPRTGELFF. The chain combines TRBV27 with TRBJ2-2; D is possibly TRBD2 (7 bases). V was cut by 2 bases and J by 5 bases, with 21 bases left in between. Germline CDR1 is MNHEY and CDR2 is SMNVEV (reference sequence). This CDR3 is 18 amino acids long.

V gene TRBV11-2 combines with J gene TRBJ2-2; 8 bases agree with TRBD2. After removal of 4 bases from V and 5 bases from J, the junction contained 6 bases not matched to a gene. Germline V gene data show CDR1 as SGHAT and CDR2 as FQNNGV. There are 15 residues in the CDR3. DNA of the CDR3: TGTGCCAGCAGCTCAGGACGACTAGCGACCGGGGAGCTGTTTTTT. Its protein product is CASSSGRLATGELFF. Full variable domain (outside the CDR3, taken from reference TRBV11-2 and TRBJ2-2): EAGVAQSPRYKIIEKRQSVAFWCNPISGHATLYWYQQILGQGPKLLIQFQNNGVVDDSQLPKDRFSAERLKGVDSTLKIQPAKLEDSAVYLCASSSGRLATGELFFGEGSRLTVL.

The V and J genes are TRBV11-2 and TRBJ2-5; D is possibly TRBD2 (6 bases). The CDR3 length is 15 residues. Trimming cost V 4 bases and J 5 bases, with 17 bases left between them. Germline CDR1 and CDR2: SGHAT and FQNNGV. The CDR3 loop reads CASSSTSSDVETQYF. The CDR3 nucleotides are TGTGCCAGCAGCTCGACTAGTTCGGATGTGGAGACCCAGTACTTC. The full variable domain, rest sourced from reference TRBV11-2 and TRBJ2-5, is EAGVAQSPRYKIIEKRQSVAFWCNPISGHATLYWYQQILGQGPKLLIQFQNNGVVDDSQLPKDRFSAERLKGVDSTLKIQPAKLEDSAVYLCASSSTSSDVETQYFGPGTRLLVL.

This clone occurred a few times. This rearrangement joins TRBV5-4 to TRBJ1-1; TRBD1 agrees at 7 bases. The junction had 2 bases not matched to a gene; V was cut back by 2 bases and J by 7 bases. Germline CDR1 SGHNT, CDR2 YYREEE (reference sequence). The CDR3 contains 12 residues. Here the CDR3 reads CASSFGQDEAFF. The CDR3, as DNA: TGTGCCAGCAGCTTTGGACAGGATGAAGCTTTCTTT.

This clone showed up just a few times. The V and J genes are TRBV14 and TRBJ2-1, with 9 bases aligning to TRBD1. With 3 bases clipped from V and 6 bases from J, the junction kept 9 bases outside the gene matches. The CDR3 spans 16 residues. Germline V gene data show CDR1 as SGHDN and CDR2 as FVKESK. The CDR3 protein is CASSHHRDRVSNEQFF. CDR3 sequence (DNA): TGTGCCAGCAGCCACCACCGGGACAGGGTATCCAATGAGCAGTTCTTC.

The J gene is TRBJ2-7, the V gene TRBV7-6; TRBD1 matches at 10 bases. This CDR3 has 16 residues. The J segment lost 3 bases and the V segment lost 3 bases, leaving 8 bases of the junction unmatched. In germline, CDR1 is SGHVS, CDR2 FNYEAQ. The CDR3 coding sequence is TGTGCCAGCAGCTTGGGGACAGGGGTAGAGAACTACGAGCAGTACTTC. As protein: CASSLGTGVENYEQYF.

As DNA, the CDR3 is TGCGCCAGCAGCTTGGATTACGTCCGCGAGCAGTACTTC. Translated, it gives CASSLDYVREQYF. The chain links TRBV5-1 to TRBJ2-7; D gene uncertain. Germline-derived CDR1 and CDR2 are SGHRS and YFSETQ. The CDR3 runs 13 residues. The V end was cut by 0 bases, the J end by 6 bases, with 10 bases between.

V and J are TRBV7-2 and TRBJ2-3; tentative D call: TRBD1 (6 bases). This CDR3 is built from 14 residues. The V end lost 3 bases, the J end lost 4 bases, and 11 bases lay between the germline ends. The germline V gene encodes CDR1 SGHTA and CDR2 FQGNSA. The CDR3: CASSLWQGPDTQYF. The CDR3 DNA reads as TGTGCCAGCAGCTTGTGGCAGGGGCCAGATACGCAGTATTTT.

This chain joins TRBV5-6 and TRBJ2-3; D gene uncertain. With 2 bases removed from V and 2 bases from J, the gap between germline ends came to 6 bases. Per the germline V gene, CDR1 is SGHDT and CDR2 is YYEEEE. This CDR3 is built from 13 residues. The CDR3 sequence is CASSLKDTDTQYF. Here the CDR3 DNA reads TGTGCCAGCAGCTTAAAAGACACAGATACGCAGTATTTT.

CDR3 in amino acids: CATRPQGTNNEQFF. As DNA, the CDR3 is TGTGCCACCAGACCACAGGGTACCAACAATGAGCAGTTCTTC. The chain employs TRBV15 and TRBJ2-1; tentatively, D is TRBD1 (6 bases). Trimming stripped 6 bases from V and 5 bases from J, with 14 bases between. The CDR3 covers 14 residues. Per germline, CDR1 LNHNV and CDR2 YYDKDF (reference sequence).

The V call is TRBV30, the J call TRBJ1-2; maybe TRBD1 (6 bases). V shed 0 bases and J shed 1 base, with 12 bases lying between them. CDR1 is GTSNPN, CDR2 SVGIG, per germline (reference sequence). The CDR3 has 15 amino acids. CDR3 sequence (DNA): TGTGCCTGGAGTGTTGGGGACATTTTTAACTATGGCTACACCTTC. Translating gives CAWSVGDIFNYGYTF.

This clone was seen a single time. This sequence joins TRBV30 and TRBJ2-1; tentatively, D is TRBD1 or TRBD2 (5 bases each). Deletions cut 0 bases from V and 0 bases from J, with 18 bases between. This CDR3 comprises 18 residues. Germline-derived CDR1 and CDR2 are GTSNPN and SVGIG (reference sequence). The CDR3 here is CAWSVPQTGRGSYNEQFF. The CDR3 DNA reads as TGTGCCTGGAGTGTACCCCAAACGGGGCGCGGCTCCTACAATGAGCAGTTCTTC.

The V and J genes are TRBV15 and TRBJ2-7; D may be TRBD1 (5 bases). Germline CDR1 reads LNHNV; CDR2 reads YYDKDF (reference sequence). This CDR3 has 16 amino acids. V dropped 3 bases and J dropped 0 bases, with 15 bases sitting between them. CDR3 sequence reads: CATSSPDSTISYEQYF. In nucleotides, the CDR3 is TGTGCCACCAGCAGCCCAGACAGTACTATCTCCTACGAGCAGTACTTC.

The chain recombines TRBV5-4 with TRBJ2-1, with 9 bases fitting TRBD2. CDR1 and CDR2 (germline): SGHNT, YYREEE (reference sequence). The CDR3 sequence is 15 residues long. With 3 bases clipped from V and 7 bases from J, the junction kept 8 bases outside the gene matches. The CDR3 loop is CASSSGGRAENEQFF. Written as DNA, the CDR3 is TGTGCCAGCAGCTCCGGCGGGAGGGCGGAGAATGAGCAGTTCTTC.

The V and J genes are TRBV10-2 and TRBJ1-3; no clear D. The V gene's germline CDR1 is WSHSY and CDR2 SAAADI. Trimming left V 4 bases short and J 0 bases short, with 10 bases between. The CDR3 extends over 15 amino acids. This chain's CDR3 is CASSVDGNSGNTIYF. The CDR3 nucleotides read TGCGCCAGCAGTGTGGACGGTAACTCTGGAAACACCATATATTTT.

This sequence joins TRBV7-9 and TRBJ1-1, with TRBD1 identical over 7 bases. Germline CDR1 is SEHNR and CDR2 is FQNEAQ (reference sequence). Germline trimming cut 4 bases from V and 4 bases from J; bases unmatched to any gene: 18. CDR3 length equals 18 residues. CDR3 coding DNA: TGTGCCAGCAGCTCAAGCCTGGGCAGGGGGGTCAAGGTCACTGAAGCTTTCTTT. Amino acid sequence: CASSSSLGRGVKVTEAFF.

The rearrangement uses TRBV7-3 and TRBJ1-1; D might be TRBD1 (5 bases). Germline loops: CDR1 SGHTA, CDR2 FQGTGA. V dropped 6 bases and J dropped 4 bases, with 12 bases sitting between them. The CDR3 totals 13 residues. The CDR3 region has the DNA TGTGCCAGCAGTTATCAAGGGGCCACTGAAGCTTTCTTT. It is translated as CASSYQGATEAFF.

The V and J genes are TRBV5-4 and TRBJ1-1; D is uncertain. The V end was cut by 4 bases, the J end by 1 base, with 11 bases between. The CDR3 runs to 14 residues. The germline V gene encodes CDR1 SGHNT and CDR2 YYREEE (reference sequence). CDR3: CASSQMWGNTEAFF. The CDR3, as DNA: TGTGCCAGCAGCCAGATGTGGGGGAACACTGAAGCTTTCTTT.

The chain carries TRBV11-2 and TRBJ2-7; 8 nucleotides agree with TRBD1. Germline assignment: CDR1 SGHAT and CDR2 FQNNGV. J was trimmed by 2 bases and V by 4 bases; bases with no gene match: 7. This CDR3 is built from 15 residues. The CDR3 DNA reads TGTGCCAGCAGCTCAACAGGGGGTAGACCCTACGAGCAGTACTTC. Amino acid sequence: CASSSTGGRPYEQYF.